These T cell receptor beta chains were read from a single sample in a study of blood T cell repertoires in COVID-19. The repertoire was sequenced with immunoSEQ multiplex PCR; TCRdb's copy has only in-frame clones and lacks some. The sample holds around 100,000 clones, roughly 80% seen once. The source material was peripheral blood. The receptors come from a man between 65 and 80 years old with active or convalescent COVID-19. The CDR3 runs from the conserved cysteine through the conserved F or W. D genes are given only for firm matches.

>TRBV10-3|TRBD2
CAISESTKAGGPGIQYF
>TRBV28|TRBD2
CATQEAAGIYNEQFF
>TRBV27|TRBD1
CASSPQGQGAPTDYGYTF
>TRBV9|TRBD2
CASSLTRAGGLHNEQFF
>TRBV2|.
CASSEWGRSTGELFF
>TRBV14|TRBD1
CASSPTGTGTYGYTF
>TRBV5-1|TRBD1
CASSGTGTGELFF
>TRBV30|TRBD2
CAWSPLSGGRDTQYF
>TRBV2|TRBD1
CASSPDRDPYNEQFF
>TRBV13|.
CASSLVQGPPPYEQYF
>TRBV2|TRBD1
CASSEGGTADEKLFF
>TRBV24-1|TRBD2
CATSDPGLAGVPETQYF
>TRBV5-1|TRBD1
CASRPGTGGGYTF
>TRBV3-1/TRBV3-2|TRBD2
CASSQLLSGVTDTQYF
>TRBV2|TRBD1
CASSPGTASTDTQYF
>TRBV28|.
CAAGLNQYNEQFF